Following are 24 T cell receptor beta chains from one sample sequenced in a study of cytomegalovirus exposure and HLA in healthy donors. PCR was performed using 60 Vbeta and 13 Jbeta primers. Assay: immunoSEQ multiplex PCR; the TCRdb copy retains only in-frame clones and omits some. The sample lists some 120,000 clones, around 77% occurring once. Sequencing was done on a sample of PBMCs. The receptors were sampled from a man in his forties in good health and CMV-seropositive.

The chain has TRBV27 and TRBJ1-3; D gene uncertain. The V gene lost 0 bases and the J gene lost 1 base, with 7 bases spanning the gap. Germline CDR1 MNHEY, CDR2 SMNVEV (reference sequence). The CDR3 is made up of 15 amino acids. The CDR3 region is CASSLSRGSGNTIYF. In nucleotides, the CDR3 is TGTGCCAGCAGTTTATCGCGGGGATCTGGAAACACCATATATTTT.

This clone was seen only once. The V gene is TRBV2, the J gene TRBJ1-6; D may be TRBD1 (5 bases). CDR3 length equals 15 residues. Germline CDR1 reads SNHLY; CDR2 reads FYNNEI. The V end was cut by 0 bases, the J end by 10 bases, with 13 bases between. CDR3 residues: CASSEALQVGSPLHF. The DNA for the CDR3 is TGTGCCAGCAGTGAAGCGCTACAGGTTGGGTCACCCCTCCACTTT.

This rearrangement joins TRBV7-2 to TRBJ2-3, with no clear D. CDR1 is SGHTA and CDR2 is FQGNSA in the germline V gene. This CDR3 spans 16 amino acids. Trimming removed 8 bases from V and 0 bases from J, with 18 bases in between. The CDR3 nucleotides are TGTGCCAGCTCAACGTCGACTTCCTGGAGCACAGATACGCAGTATTTT. Its translation is CASSTSTSWSTDTQYF.

The chain carries TRBV7-3 and TRBJ1-2, with D tentatively TRBD1 (6 bases). V shed 1 base and J shed 6 bases, with 9 bases lying between them. Germline CDR1 SGHTA, CDR2 FQGTGA. This CDR3 is built from 13 residues. The CDR3 here is CASSLMAGDGYTF. For the CDR3, the DNA is TGTGCCAGCAGCTTAATGGCAGGGGATGGCTACACCTTC.

This clone was counted a single time. This sequence joins TRBV11-3 and TRBJ2-1, with no clear D. The CDR3 loop spans 12 amino acids. Germline V CDR1 and CDR2: SGHNT, YENEEA. The V gene lost 4 bases and the J gene lost 8 bases, with 9 bases spanning the gap. The CDR3 region is CASSSVFHEQFF. DNA of the CDR3: TGTGCCAGCAGCTCGGTCTTCCATGAGCAGTTCTTC. Filled out from reference TRBV11-3 and TRBJ2-1, the complete variable domain reads EAGVVQSPRYKIIEKKQPVAFWCNPISGHNTLYWYLQNLGQGPELLIRYENEEAVDDSQLPKDRFSAERLKGVDSTLKIQPAELGDSAVYLCASSSVFHEQFFGPGTRLTVL.

The table lists this clone with a count of one. The rearrangement links TRBV2 to TRBJ2-1, with D perhaps TRBD1 (6 bases). CDR3 length equals 14 residues. In germline, CDR1 is SNHLY, CDR2 FYNNEI. Trimming shortened V by 6 bases and J by 10 bases, and 19 bases separated the two germline ends. The chain's CDR3 is CASRESHRESEQFF. The CDR3, as DNA: TGTGCCAGCAGGGAATCGCACAGGGAATCGGAGCAGTTCTTC.

The V and J genes are TRBV7-9 and TRBJ1-4; 7 bases line up with TRBD1. The trim removed 6 bases at V and 8 bases at J, leaving 9 bases unmatched. The CDR3 has 14 amino acids. CDR1 is SEHNR and CDR2 is FQNEAQ in the germline V gene (reference sequence). The CDR3 DNA sequence: TGTGCCAGCAGTCCCAGGGGGGCTGAAGAAAAACTGTTTTTT. The encoded protein is CASSPRGAEEKLFF. Full variable domain (outside the CDR3, taken from reference TRBV7-9 and TRBJ1-4): DTGVSQNPRHKITKRGQNVTFRCDPISEHNRLYWYRQTLGQGPEFLTYFQNEAQLEKSRLLSDRFSAERPKGSFSTLEIQRTEQGDSAMYLCASSPRGAEEKLFFGSGTQLSVL.

This clone occurred a few times. The gene calls are TRBV4-1 and TRBJ2-7; D is possibly TRBD2 (5 bases). The CDR3 is 16 amino acids. Looked up from germline, CDR1 is MGHRA and CDR2 is YSYEKL. V lost 4 bases, J lost 5 bases, and 21 bases lay in between. The CDR3 DNA follows: TGCGCCAGCAGCCCCCGGCTAGGGAGAGTTCTCGACGAGCAGTACTTC. Protein: CASSPRLGRVLDEQYF.

The gene calls are TRBV19 and TRBJ2-1; D is uncertain. Germline CDR1 and CDR2: LNHDA and SQIVND (reference sequence). The germline V and J ends were trimmed by 4 bases and 4 bases, with 5 bases remaining between them. The CDR3 has 12 amino acids. CDR3 in DNA: TGTGCCAGTAGTAACGGGTACAATGAGCAGTTCTTC. Translation gives CASSNGYNEQFF.

The V and J genes are TRBV28 and TRBJ2-1; TRBD2 agrees at 10 bases. The germline gives CDR1 MDHEN, CDR2 SYDVKM. This CDR3 has 18 residues. V shed 7 bases and J 8 bases; nucleotides not matched to a gene: 20. This chain's CDR3 is CASKIPLRGAGGRHEQFF. In nucleotides, the CDR3 is TGTGCCAGCAAAATACCCCTAAGGGGAGCGGGGGGGCGTCATGAGCAGTTCTTC. The full variable domain, with the rest looked up from reference TRBV28 and TRBJ2-1, is DVKVTQSSRYLVKRTGEKVFLECVQDMDHENMFWYRQDPGLGLRLIYFSYDVKMKEKGDIPEGYSVSREKKERFSLILESASTNQTSMYLCASKIPLRGAGGRHEQFFGPGTRLTVL.

The gene calls are TRBV18 and TRBJ2-7; 8 bases map to TRBD1. J lost 2 bases, V lost 3 bases, and 6 bases had no gene match. The CDR3 is 15 residues long. CDR1 is KGHSH and CDR2 is LQKENI in the germline V gene. In nucleotides, the CDR3 is TGTGCCAGCTCACCGAAGGACAGGGCCACCTACGAGCAGTACTTC. Encoded protein: CASSPKDRATYEQYF.

The chain couples TRBV29-1 to TRBJ2-7; 7 bases align to TRBD2. The V segment lost 5 bases and the J segment 7 bases; nucleotides outside the gene matches: 14. CDR3 length equals 14 residues. From germline, CDR1 is SQVTM and CDR2 ANQGSEA. The CDR3 DNA is TGCAGCGTTCTTTCGGCTGGGGCGGGGGTTGAGCAGTACTTC. It is translated as CSVLSAGAGVEQYF.

The rearrangement links TRBV7-2 to TRBJ1-3; D gene unclear. With 5 bases removed from V and 5 bases from J, the gap between germline ends came to 4 bases. The CDR3 sequence is 11 residues long. The V gene's germline CDR1 is SGHTA and CDR2 FQGNSA. This chain's CDR3 is CASSERNTIYF. CDR3 sequence (DNA): TGTGCCAGCAGCGAGAGAAACACCATATATTTT.

This clone was counted a few times. The rearrangement joins TRBV19 to TRBJ2-3; 7 bases map to TRBD1. Germline CDR1 LNHDA, CDR2 SQIVND (reference sequence). V lost 4 bases, J lost 0 bases, and 4 bases stayed unmatched. CDR3 length: 15 residues. CDR3 sequence: CASSTDRESTDTQYF. The CDR3 coding sequence is TGTGCCAGTAGTACCGACAGGGAGAGCACAGATACGCAGTATTTT.

This chain joins TRBV27 and TRBJ2-7, with D possibly being TRBD1 (5 bases). Trimming left V 2 bases short and J 3 bases short, with 5 bases between. The CDR3 has 12 amino acids. Germline CDR1 is MNHEY and CDR2 is SMNVEV (reference sequence). Here the CDR3 reads CASSLRGYEQYF. The CDR3 coding sequence is TGTGCCAGCAGTTTAAGGGGCTACGAGCAGTACTTC.

The rearrangement links TRBV29-1 to TRBJ1-5; TRBD1 matches 11 bases. V shed 6 bases and J 8 bases; nucleotides not matched to a gene: 6. The CDR3 is 13 residues long. Germline V gives CDR1 SQVTM, CDR2 ANQGSEA. The CDR3 region has the DNA TGCAGCGTGGGGACAGGGGGTACAGAGCCCCAGCATTTT. Amino acid sequence: CSVGTGGTEPQHF. Full variable domain (rest looked up from reference TRBV29-1 and TRBJ1-5): SAVISQKPSRDICQRGTSLTIQCQVDSQVTMMFWYRQQPGQSLTLIATANQGSEATYESGFVIDKFPISRPNLTFSTLTVSNMSPEDSSIYLCSVGTGGTEPQHFGDGTRLSIL.

The chain uses TRBV6-5 and TRBJ1-5, with D possibly being TRBD1 (5 bases). There are 15 residues in the CDR3. Deletions cut 8 bases from V and 2 bases from J, with 16 bases between. Germline assignment: CDR1 MNHEY and CDR2 SVGAGI. The CDR3 DNA is TGTGCCAGCCGACAGTCCCTAGGTGGCAATCAGCCCCAGCATTTT. Translating gives CASRQSLGGNQPQHF.

The chain uses TRBV29-1 and TRBJ2-3; D perhaps matches TRBD1 (5 bases). Trimming cost V 7 bases and J 1 base, with 15 bases left between them. CDR3 size: 14 residues. Per germline, CDR1 SQVTM and CDR2 ANQGSEA. The CDR3 reads CSARLVGGTDTQYF. CDR3 sequence (DNA): TGCAGCGCACGCCTAGTAGGGGGCACAGATACGCAGTATTTT.

This chain joins TRBV4-2 and TRBJ2-5; D is possibly TRBD2 (5 bases). This CDR3 has 16 residues. Germline CDR1 LGHNA, CDR2 YNFKEQ. V shed 1 base and J shed 4 bases, with 16 bases lying between them. In DNA form, the CDR3 reads TGTGCCAGCAGCCAAGGCGGAGGTGAGGCGGGAGAGACCCAGTACTTC. Protein sequence: CASSQGGGEAGETQYF.

V and J are TRBV19 and TRBJ1-5; TRBD1 matches 8 bases. Germline V gene lookup returns CDR1 LNHDA and CDR2 SQIVND (reference sequence). This CDR3 spans 14 amino acids. V shed 4 bases, J shed 6 bases, and the junction held 5 bases outside the gene matches. The CDR3 DNA follows: TGTGCCAGTAGTAAGGCAGGGGGCTTTCAGCCCCAGCATTTT. It specifies CASSKAGGFQPQHF.

The V and J genes are TRBV11-2 and TRBJ2-5; 11 nucleotides line up with TRBD2. This CDR3 is 17 amino acids long. J was trimmed by 4 bases and V by 1 base; bases with no gene match: 8. The germline gives CDR1 SGHAT, CDR2 FQNNGV. CDR3 amino acids: CASSLVASGGLGETQYF. As DNA, the CDR3 is TGTGCCAGCAGCTTAGTTGCTAGCGGGGGGTTGGGAGAGACCCAGTACTTC.

V usage is TRBV7-9 and J usage is TRBJ2-7; weak D call: TRBD1 (6 bases). CDR1 is SEHNR and CDR2 is FQNEAQ in the germline V gene (reference sequence). The CDR3 runs to 11 residues. V was cut by 8 bases and J by 7 bases, with 12 bases left in between. The CDR3 DNA follows: TGTGCCAGCCAGGGGAACTGGGAGCAGTACTTC. This codes for CASQGNWEQYF.

This rearrangement joins TRBV5-1 to TRBJ1-3; 9 bases agree with TRBD1. Germline CDR1 and CDR2: SGHRS and YFSETQ. This CDR3 region has 16 residues. The V gene end was trimmed by 2 bases and the J gene end by 2 bases; junction bases not matched to a gene: 5. This chain's CDR3 is CASSFLTGGTGNTIYF. In nucleotides, the CDR3 is TGCGCCAGCAGCTTCCTCACAGGGGGCACTGGAAACACCATATATTTT.

V usage is TRBV7-2 and J usage is TRBJ2-7; weak D call: TRBD2 (6 bases). V was clipped by 0 bases and J by 2 bases, with 11 bases between them. The CDR3 spans 15 residues. Germline V lookup: CDR1 SGHTA, CDR2 FQGNSA. The CDR3 spells CASSLARRGTYEQYF. CDR3 coding DNA: TGTGCCAGCAGCTTAGCTCGTCGGGGGACCTACGAGCAGTACTTC. The full variable domain, completed using reference TRBV7-2 and TRBJ2-7, is GAGVSQSPSNKVTEKGKDVELRCDPISGHTALYWYRQSLGQGLEFLIYFQGNSAPDKSGLPSDRFSAERTGGSVSTLTIQRTQQEDSAVYLCASSLARRGTYEQYFGPGTRLTVT.